These 18 T cell receptor beta chains originate from one sample sequenced in a study of OX40 agonist ivuxolimab in advanced cancers. Sequencing was performed with immunoSEQ multiplex PCR; in TCRdb, only in-frame clones are kept and a portion is missing. Of around 50,000 clones in the sample, roughly 94% were seen once. The sequenced sample was CD4+ or CD8+ T cells sorted from blood, obtained in a trial of the OX40 agonist ivuxolimab. These receptors were obtained from an adult with an advanced solid tumor such as melanoma, head and neck, liver or kidney cancer.

This clone has just one count. The rearrangement links TRBV5-1 to TRBJ2-5; no reliable D call. V was trimmed by 0 bases and J by 0 bases, leaving 9 bases between them. CDR3 length: 15 amino acids. Per germline, CDR1 SGHRS and CDR2 YFSETQ. In DNA form, the CDR3 reads TGCGCCAGCAGCTTGGTGGTTATGTACCAAGAGACCCAGTACTTC. As protein: CASSLVVMYQETQYF.

The chain carries TRBV19 and TRBJ2-7, with a tentative D call TRBD2 (6 bases). Looked up from germline, CDR1 is LNHDA and CDR2 is SQIVND (reference sequence). The CDR3 runs 14 residues. V was pared by 5 bases and J by 4 bases, with 15 bases between. The CDR3 DNA reads as TGTGCCAGTAGTCCGGTACTAGCAGGGTACGAGCAGTACTTC. Translating it yields CASSPVLAGYEQYF.

The chain couples TRBV5-6 to TRBJ2-5, with D tentatively TRBD1 or TRBD2 (7 bases each). Trimming took off 0 bases at V and 5 bases at J, with 14 bases between the two ends. CDR1 is SGHDT, CDR2 YYEEEE, per germline. CDR3 length: 15 residues. CDR3 DNA: TGTGCCAGCAGCTTGGTTAGGGGGCGGGAGGAGACCCAGTACTTC. This encodes CASSLVRGREETQYF.

This chain connects TRBV27 to TRBJ2-6; the D call may be TRBD1 or TRBD2 (5 bases each). V lost 2 bases and J 0 bases, leaving 11 bases between the germline ends. The CDR3 covers 17 residues. The germline V gene has CDR1 MNHEY and CDR2 SMNVEV (reference sequence). CDR3: CASSLMGPSSGANVLTF. CDR3 nucleotides: TGTGCCAGCAGTTTAATGGGACCGAGCTCTGGGGCCAACGTCCTGACTTTC. Combining the CDR3 with reference TRBV27 and TRBJ2-6 gives the whole variable domain EAQVTQNPRYLITVTGKKLTVTCSQNMNHEYMSWYRQDPGLGLRQIYYSMNVEVTDKGDVPEGYKVSRKEKRNFPLILESPSPNQTSLYFCASSLMGPSSGANVLTFGAGSRLTVL.

The chain carries TRBV28 and TRBJ2-3; 7 bases agree with TRBD2. In germline, CDR1 is MDHEN, CDR2 SYDVKM. The CDR3 is 15 amino acids. The V segment lost 5 bases and the J segment 5 bases; nucleotides outside the gene matches: 10. CDR3 region: CASSPRDYPIDTQYF. The CDR3 coding sequence is TGTGCCAGCAGTCCAAGGGACTACCCGATAGATACGCAGTATTTT.

V and J are TRBV28 and TRBJ2-6; weak D call: TRBD2 (5 bases). In germline, CDR1 is MDHEN, CDR2 SYDVKM. V shed 3 bases and J shed 1 base, with 16 bases lying between them. This CDR3 has 18 residues. CDR3 region: CASSLEGWELSGANVLTF. The CDR3 DNA reads TGTGCCAGCAGTTTGGAAGGTTGGGAGCTTTCTGGGGCCAACGTCCTGACTTTC.

This chain connects TRBV19 to TRBJ2-7, with D unclear. This CDR3 is built from 12 residues. CDR1 LNHDA and CDR2 SQIVND come from the germline V gene (reference sequence). V gave up 5 bases and J gave up 6 bases, with 11 bases separating them. The CDR3, as DNA: TGTGCCAGTAGTCATTCGAGCTCCGAGCAGTACTTC. It is translated as CASSHSSSEQYF.

The chain couples TRBV25-1 to TRBJ1-5; D gene unclear. Germline assignment: CDR1 MGHDK and CDR2 SYGVNS. The V gene lost 4 bases and the J gene lost 7 bases, with 11 bases spanning the gap. The CDR3 loop spans 13 amino acids. For the CDR3, the DNA is TGTGCCAGCAGTGGGAACCTGGGGCAGCCCCAGCATTTT. It codes for CASSGNLGQPQHF.

This chain joins TRBV5-1 and TRBJ2-3; D is possibly TRBD1 or TRBD2 (5 bases each). Germline CDR1 and CDR2: SGHRS and YFSETQ. This CDR3 contains 14 residues. V gave up 0 bases and J gave up 3 bases, with 8 bases separating them. The CDR3 nucleotides read TGCGCCAGCAGCTTGGAATGGGGGACAGATACGCAGTATTTT. It specifies CASSLEWGTDTQYF.

This chain links TRBV10-2 with TRBJ2-1; 11 bases map to TRBD1. CDR1 WSHSY and CDR2 SAAADI come from the germline V gene. V dropped 10 bases and J dropped 7; count of bases not matched to a gene: 3. The CDR3 covers 12 residues. The CDR3 loop reads CAIRDRGNEQFF. Here the CDR3 DNA reads TGCGCCATCCGGGACAGGGGGAATGAGCAGTTCTTC.

This chain uses TRBV6-5 with TRBJ1-3; D remains ambiguous. CDR1 is MNHEY, CDR2 SVGAGI, per germline. Trimming removed 2 bases at V and 11 bases at J, with 10 bases between. The CDR3 has 12 amino acids. CDR3 bases: TGTGCCAGCAGTTACGATCGATACCCCATATATTTT. Its protein product is CASSYDRYPIYF.

The V gene is TRBV11-3, the J gene TRBJ1-5; TRBD1 aligns across 8 bases. After removal of 3 bases from V and 2 bases from J, the junction contained 0 bases not matched to a gene. The CDR3 length is 14 residues. CDR1 is SGHNT, CDR2 YENEEA, per germline. The CDR3 coding sequence is TGTGCCAGCAGCTTGGACAGGGGCAATCAGCCCCAGCATTTT. This codes for CASSLDRGNQPQHF.

The chain carries TRBV27 and TRBJ1-1, with D tentatively TRBD1 (5 bases). CDR1 is MNHEY, CDR2 SMNVEV, per germline (reference sequence). The CDR3 consists of 15 residues. Trimming took off 5 bases at V and 1 base at J, with 14 bases between the two ends. The CDR3 region has the DNA TGTGCCAGCAGTCCCCCGGGACGGCAGAACACTGAAGCTTTCTTT. Translation: CASSPPGRQNTEAFF.

The chain carries TRBV19 and TRBJ2-1, with 7 bases lining up with TRBD2. The CDR3 has 17 amino acids. CDR1 and CDR2 (germline): LNHDA, SQIVND (reference sequence). The V segment lost 6 bases and the J segment 0 bases; nucleotides outside the gene matches: 11. The CDR3 protein is CASSRGERGPSYNEQFF. The DNA of the CDR3 is TGTGCCAGTAGCCGGGGGGAGCGCGGTCCCTCCTACAATGAGCAGTTCTTC. The full variable domain, in which reference TRBV19 and TRBJ2-1 provide the parts outside the CDR3, is DGGITQSPKYLFRKEGQNVTLSCEQNLNHDAMYWYRQDPGQGLRLIYYSQIVNDFQKGDIAEGYSVSREKKESFPLTVTSAQKNPTAFYLCASSRGERGPSYNEQFFGPGTRLTVL.

The rearrangement uses TRBV16 and TRBJ2-1; 10 nucleotides match TRBD1. From germline, CDR1 is KGHSY and CDR2 FQNENV. Trimming at V came to 6 bases and at J to 2 bases, leaving 4 bases not matched to a gene. This CDR3 is built from 15 residues. The CDR3 protein is CASRPGQGAYNEQFF. CDR3 DNA sequence: TGTGCCAGCAGGCCCGGACAGGGGGCCTACAATGAGCAGTTCTTC.

The chain joins TRBV2 to TRBJ1-5; possible D gene TRBD1, 6 bases. This CDR3 is 14 amino acids long. Germline assignment: CDR1 SNHLY and CDR2 FYNNEI. Trimming stripped 5 bases from V and 4 bases from J, with 12 bases between. CDR3 DNA: TGTGCCAGCAGTCACGGGGGCGCAAATCAGCCCCAGCATTTT. Translating it yields CASSHGGANQPQHF.

The rearrangement links TRBV2 to TRBJ1-2, with a weak D call TRBD1 (6 bases). Per germline, CDR1 SNHLY and CDR2 FYNNEI. The CDR3 sequence is 13 residues long. The V end was cut by 1 base, the J end by 8 bases, with 11 bases between. DNA for the CDR3: TGTGCCAGCAGTGAAGTTTCCGGACAGGGCTACACCTTC. Encoded protein: CASSEVSGQGYTF.

The chain carries TRBV5-1 and TRBJ2-1; 10 nucleotides line up with TRBD1. Losses at the gene ends were 1 base for V and 5 bases for J; bases not matched to a gene: 3. The CDR3 spans 15 residues. CDR1 is SGHRS, CDR2 YFSETQ, per germline. CDR3 in DNA: TGCGCCAGCAGCTTGAGCGGGACAGGGGACAATGAGCAGTTCTTC. Translation gives CASSLSGTGDNEQFF.